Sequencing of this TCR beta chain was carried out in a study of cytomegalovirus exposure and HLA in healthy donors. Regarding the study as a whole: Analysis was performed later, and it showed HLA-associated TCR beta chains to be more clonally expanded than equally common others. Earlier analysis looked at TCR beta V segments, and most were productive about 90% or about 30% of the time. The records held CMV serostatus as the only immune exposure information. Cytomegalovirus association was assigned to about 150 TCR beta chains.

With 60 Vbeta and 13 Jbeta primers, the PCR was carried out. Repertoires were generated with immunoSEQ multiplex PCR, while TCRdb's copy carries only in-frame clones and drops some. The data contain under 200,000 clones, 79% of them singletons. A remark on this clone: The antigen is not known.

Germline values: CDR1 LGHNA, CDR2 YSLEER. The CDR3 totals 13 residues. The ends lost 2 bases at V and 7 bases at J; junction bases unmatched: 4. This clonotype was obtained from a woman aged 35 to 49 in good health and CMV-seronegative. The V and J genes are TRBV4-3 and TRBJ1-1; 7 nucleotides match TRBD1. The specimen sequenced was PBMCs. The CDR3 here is CASSQRRDSEAFF. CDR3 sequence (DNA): TGCGCCAGCAGCCAACGCCGGGACAGTGAAGCTTTCTTT.